This T cell receptor (beta chain) stems from a study of blood T cell repertoires in COVID-19. Repertoires were generated with immunoSEQ multiplex PCR, while TCRdb's copy carries only in-frame clones and drops some. The sample has over 150,000 clones, roughly four fifths seen once; the top ten hold around 7.3%. Germline V gene lookup returns CDR1 MDHEN and CDR2 SYDVKM. The CDR3 extends over 16 amino acids. Trimming took 2 bases from V and 4 from J; bases not matched to a gene: 10. The chain employs TRBV28 and TRBJ1-2, with 7 bases fitting TRBD1. The source of this sequence is a woman between 65 and 79 years old with COVID-19, enrolled during active disease. The sequenced material came from peripheral blood. The CDR3 reads CASSLRVGTGVYGYTF. The CDR3 DNA reads as TGTGCCAGCAGTTTAAGGGTGGGAACAGGGGTCTATGGCTACACCTTC.